Presented here are 31 T cell receptor beta chains from one specimen sequenced in a study of cytomegalovirus exposure and HLA in healthy donors. PCR used 60 Vbeta primers and 13 Jbeta primers. Repertoires were generated with immunoSEQ multiplex PCR, while TCRdb's copy carries only in-frame clones and drops some. The data show under 110,000 clones, around 80% seen once. The source material was PBMCs. All receptors come from a man in his fifties or sixties in good health and CMV-seronegative.

The V and J genes are TRBV21-1 and TRBJ1-5; the tabulated D call, TRBD1, remains unverified against the DNA. TRBV21-1 is noted as a pseudogene. This CDR3 region has 17 residues. The CDR3 sequence is CASRDRGRDYSNQPQHF. In DNA, the CDR3 is TGTGCCAGCAGAGACAGGGGCCGAGATTATAGCAATCAGCCCCAGCATTTT.

V is TRBV7-2 and J is TRBJ2-1, with 10 bases identical to TRBD2. CDR1 SGHTA and CDR2 FQGNSA come from the germline V gene. The CDR3 extends over 15 amino acids. After removal of 3 bases from V and 5 bases from J, the junction contained 4 bases not matched to a gene. The CDR3 sequence is CASSFGLAENNEQFF. The CDR3 DNA reads TGTGCCAGCAGCTTTGGACTAGCGGAAAACAATGAGCAGTTCTTC.

This sequence joins TRBV29-1 and TRBJ2-1, with 10 bases aligning to TRBD1. J was trimmed by 3 bases and V by 3 bases; bases with no gene match: 2. CDR1 and CDR2 (germline): SQVTM, ANQGSEA. The CDR3 consists of 14 residues. CDR3 in DNA: TGCAGCGTTGATGGGGACAGGGGCTACAATGAGCAGTTCTTC. Protein product: CSVDGDRGYNEQFF.

A few counts support this clone. The CDR3 spells CASSPDRANQPQHF. CDR3 nucleotide sequence: TGCGCCAGCAGCCCCGACAGGGCCAATCAGCCCCAGCATTTT. The V gene is TRBV5-1, the J gene TRBJ1-5, with 7 bases that match TRBD1. The J segment lost 3 bases and the V segment lost 4 bases, leaving 4 bases of the junction unmatched. Germline V gene lookup returns CDR1 SGHRS and CDR2 YFSETQ. The length of the CDR3 is 14 residues.

The gene calls are TRBV7-3 and TRBJ2-2; 11 nucleotides line up with TRBD2. The CDR3 has 18 amino acids. J gave up 0 bases and V 0 bases, and 3 bases lay outside the gene matches. The germline V gene has CDR1 SGHTA and CDR2 FQGTGA. Here the CDR3 DNA reads TGTGCCAGCAGCTTAACCCAACTAGCGGGGGCGAACACCGGGGAGCTGTTTTTT. Its protein is CASSLTQLAGANTGELFF.

The chain links TRBV9 to TRBJ1-2; the D gene is possibly TRBD1 (6 bases). This CDR3 is built from 16 residues. V was clipped by 0 bases and J by 0 bases, with 12 bases between them. CDR1 and CDR2 from the germline V gene are SGDLS and YYNGEE. CDR3 amino acids: CASSVGLSGANYGYTF. The CDR3 DNA reads TGTGCCAGCAGCGTAGGTCTATCAGGGGCTAACTATGGCTACACCTTC.

CDR3 in amino acids: CASREGQSNQPQHF. In nucleotides, the CDR3 is TGTGCCAGCAGAGAGGGACAAAGCAATCAGCCCCAGCATTTT. The V call is TRBV28, the J call TRBJ1-5; possible D gene TRBD1, 6 bases. V dropped 6 bases and J dropped 1 base, with 10 bases sitting between them. The CDR3 is 14 residues long. Looked up from germline, CDR1 is MDHEN and CDR2 is SYDVKM.

The genes are TRBV18 and TRBJ2-5, with D maybe TRBD2 (5 bases). Trimming removed 3 bases at V and 5 bases at J, with 10 bases between. Germline V lookup: CDR1 KGHSH, CDR2 LQKENI. CDR3 length: 13 residues. The CDR3 is CASSPGLGETQYF. For the CDR3, the DNA is TGTGCCAGCTCACCCGGACTTGGGGAGACCCAGTACTTC.

This rearrangement joins TRBV11-2 to TRBJ1-6; 9 nucleotides match TRBD1. The V and J ends lost 5 bases and 16 bases, in that order; junction bases with no gene match: 15. The CDR3 runs to 15 residues. Germline values: CDR1 SGHAT, CDR2 FQNNGV. In nucleotides, the CDR3 is TGTGCCAGCAGCCTTCTAGGGACAGGGCTGTCCGCGCTCCACTTT. It yields the protein CASSLLGTGLSALHF.

This sequence joins TRBV2 and TRBJ2-7; D is perhaps TRBD1 (6 bases). The CDR3 consists of 17 residues. Trimming removed 4 bases at V and 3 bases at J, with 22 bases between. The germline V gene has CDR1 SNHLY and CDR2 FYNNEI. CDR3 protein: CASSVRQGQDIRYEQYV. CDR3 nucleotides: TGTGCCAGCAGTGTTAGGCAGGGACAAGATATCCGCTACGAGCAGTACGTC.

This CDR3 is CASRKRGVLQPQHF. CDR3 bases: TGTGCCAGCAGGAAACGGGGGGTTCTTCAGCCCCAGCATTTT. The rearrangement links TRBV6-5 to TRBJ1-5; weak D call: TRBD1 (5 bases). The CDR3 spans 14 residues. Germline CDR1 and CDR2: MNHEY and SVGAGI. Trimming removed 6 bases at V and 6 bases at J, with 15 bases between.

This clone has only one observation. The genes are TRBV18 and TRBJ1-4; 10 nucleotides line up with TRBD1. This CDR3 comprises 15 residues. The ends lost 3 bases at V and 8 bases at J; junction bases unmatched: 6. Germline V gene lookup returns CDR1 KGHSH and CDR2 LQKENI. The CDR3 bases are TGTGCCAGCTCACCGGGACAGGGGCAATACGAAAAACTGTTTTTT. Residues: CASSPGQGQYEKLFF.

This clone was seen once. The chain joins TRBV7-6 to TRBJ1-5; D gene ambiguous. The CDR3 loop spans 15 amino acids. In germline, CDR1 is SGHVS, CDR2 FNYEAQ. Trimming took 1 base from V and 2 from J, leaving 9 bases between them. Here the CDR3 reads CASSLGGMRNQPQHF. In DNA form, the CDR3 reads TGTGCCAGCAGCTTAGGCGGGATGCGCAATCAGCCCCAGCATTTT.

CDR3 protein: CASSYSTGNTIYF. For the CDR3, the DNA is TGTGCCAGCAGTTACTCTACTGGAAACACCATATATTTT. The chain joins TRBV6-5 to TRBJ1-3, with no clear D. Germline assignment: CDR1 MNHEY and CDR2 SVGAGI. The CDR3 sequence is 13 residues long. Deletions cut 0 bases from V and 2 bases from J, with 2 bases between.

V is TRBV7-3 and J is TRBJ2-5, with D possibly matching TRBD2 (5 bases). V was pared by 2 bases and J by 4 bases, with 11 bases between. Per germline, CDR1 SGHTA and CDR2 FQGTGA. CDR3 size: 14 residues. The CDR3 is CASSLGPSTETQYF. CDR3 nucleotide sequence: TGTGCCAGCAGCTTAGGCCCTAGCACAGAGACCCAGTACTTC.

This clone was observed once. The chain links TRBV10-3 to TRBJ2-6; D is undetermined. Germline V CDR1 and CDR2: ENHRY, SYGVKD. This CDR3 contains 15 residues. V shed 4 bases and J shed 2 bases, with 9 bases lying between them. CDR3 sequence: CAISGTTAGANVLTF. DNA for the CDR3: TGTGCCATCAGTGGTACCACGGCTGGGGCCAACGTCCTGACTTTC.

The genes are TRBV4-3 and TRBJ2-1; 9 bases are a match to TRBD2. The junction had 4 bases not matched to a gene; V was cut back by 1 base and J by 3 bases. This CDR3 region has 16 residues. In germline, CDR1 is LGHNA, CDR2 YSLEER. DNA of the CDR3: TGCGCCAGCAGCCAAGGGCTAGCGGGGCTCTACAATGAGCAGTTCTTC. Amino acids: CASSQGLAGLYNEQFF.

The chain is built from TRBV6-5 and TRBJ2-1; D gene unclear. This CDR3 has 13 amino acids. Germline assignment: CDR1 MNHEY and CDR2 SVGAGI. Trimming shortened V by 6 bases and J by 4 bases, and 10 bases separated the two germline ends. CDR3 nucleotide sequence: TGTGCCAGCAGGGGCCCAGAGTACAATGAGCAGTTCTTC. It translates to CASRGPEYNEQFF.

The CDR3 DNA sequence: TGCGCCAGCAGCTTTACCGGACAGGGGGCTGGAAACACCATATATTTT. Encoded protein: CASSFTGQGAGNTIYF. The chain employs TRBV5-1 and TRBJ1-3; TRBD1 agrees at 10 bases. V shed 2 bases and J 2 bases; nucleotides not matched to a gene: 4. In germline, CDR1 is SGHRS, CDR2 YFSETQ. The CDR3 runs to 16 residues. Variable domain in full (rest from reference TRBV5-1 and TRBJ1-3): KAGVTQTPRYLIKTRGQQVTLSCSPISGHRSVSWYQQTPGQGLQFLFEYFSETQRNKGNFPGRFSGRQFSNSRSEMNVSTLELGDSALYLCASSFTGQGAGNTIYFGEGSWLTVV.

Points on this clone: A junction end diverges from the germline sequence, so it may reflect a read error. The chain couples TRBV5-4 to TRBJ2-5; 8 positions agree with TRBD2. CDR3 length: 17 residues. Germline V gives CDR1 SGHNT, CDR2 YYREEE (reference sequence). The CDR3 sequence is CASSATSVRLSKDTQYF. The CDR3 DNA sequence: TGTGCCAGCAGCGCGACTAGCGTACGTCTTTCTAAAGACACCCAGTACTTC.

The chain couples TRBV7-9 to TRBJ1-3; 9 bases agree with TRBD1. V was clipped by 5 bases and J by 0 bases; unmatched bases: 11. The CDR3 consists of 18 residues. CDR1 and CDR2 from the germline V gene are SEHNR and FQNEAQ (reference sequence). The DNA for the CDR3 is TGTGCCAGCAGCCGACAGGGGGATTATGTTAACTCTGGAAACACCATATATTTT. Protein: CASSRQGDYVNSGNTIYF.

There are a few counts of this clone. The rearrangement uses TRBV19 and TRBJ2-1, with a possible D match to TRBD1 (5 bases). CDR3 length equals 12 residues. From germline, CDR1 is LNHDA and CDR2 SQIVND (reference sequence). Between the trimmed V and J ends, which lost 7 bases and 3 bases, there was a span of 7 bases. DNA of the CDR3: TGTGCCAGTAAGGACAACTACAATGAGCAGTTCTTC. It is translated as CASKDNYNEQFF.

This clone was picked up a small number of times. The chain has TRBV10-1 and TRBJ2-4; the D gene is possibly TRBD2 (5 bases). V was cut by 7 bases and J by 7 bases, with 8 bases left in between. CDR3 length equals 11 residues. Per germline, CDR1 WNHNN and CDR2 SYGVQD (reference sequence). The DNA of the CDR3 is TGCGCCAGCAATTCGGGGAACATTCAGTACTTC. As protein: CASNSGNIQYF.

The chain couples TRBV14 to TRBJ2-5; TRBD2 might be the D (5 bases). With 0 bases removed from V and 5 bases from J, the gap between germline ends came to 13 bases. Germline V gene lookup returns CDR1 SGHDN and CDR2 FVKESK. This CDR3 spans 15 amino acids. The CDR3 loop is CASSQDYGGLETQYF. In nucleotides, the CDR3 is TGTGCCAGCAGCCAAGATTACGGCGGGTTGGAGACCCAGTACTTC.

As to this clone: The germline gene is not matched at one end of the junction; a read error may be the cause. The J gene is TRBJ1-2, the V gene TRBV6-1, with 7 bases aligning to TRBD1. This CDR3 has 17 amino acids. Germline-derived CDR1 and CDR2 are MNHNS and SASEGT. The CDR3 sequence: CASSQAIRDSPNYGYTF. CDR3 DNA sequence: TGTGCCAGCAGTCAAGCCATACGGGACAGCCCCAACTATGGCTACACCTTC.

The chain uses TRBV6-5 and TRBJ1-3; TRBD1 matches 8 bases. J gave up 3 bases and V 5 bases, and 6 bases lay outside the gene matches. The CDR3 has 15 residues. Germline CDR1 MNHEY, CDR2 SVGAGI. CDR3 in DNA: TGTGCCAGCAGTCCAGGGGGCGCGGGTGGAAACACCATATATTTT. This encodes CASSPGGAGGNTIYF.

The rearrangement uses TRBV19 and TRBJ1-5, with TRBD1 matching 9 bases. This CDR3 is 16 amino acids long. Looked up from germline, CDR1 is LNHDA and CDR2 is SQIVND (reference sequence). With 6 bases clipped from V and 6 bases from J, the junction kept 12 bases outside the gene matches. CDR3 DNA sequence: TGTGCCAGTAGCCAAAAGGTAGGGACAGGGACTCAGCCCCAGCATTTT. Translating gives CASSQKVGTGTQPQHF.

The gene calls are TRBV10-3 and TRBJ1-2; 7 bases line up with TRBD1. The CDR3 extends over 14 amino acids. Germline V gene lookup returns CDR1 ENHRY and CDR2 SYGVKD. V lost 6 bases and J lost 4; bases outside the gene matches: 8. CDR3 sequence (DNA): TGTGCCATCAGCGAAGGGGGCTGGAGCTATGGCTACACCTTC. This sequence encodes CAISEGGWSYGYTF.

This chain uses TRBV5-1 with TRBJ1-1, with 10 bases that match TRBD1. Germline CDR1 is SGHRS and CDR2 is YFSETQ. After removal of 0 bases from V and 4 bases from J, the junction contained 9 bases not matched to a gene. The CDR3 extends over 17 amino acids. CDR3 loop: CASSLGPRQGASTEAFF. The CDR3 region has the DNA TGCGCCAGCAGCTTGGGGCCGCGACAGGGGGCGAGCACTGAAGCTTTCTTT. The entire variable domain, with the rest obtained from reference TRBV5-1 and TRBJ1-1, is as follows: KAGVTQTPRYLIKTRGQQVTLSCSPISGHRSVSWYQQTPGQGLQFLFEYFSETQRNKGNFPGRFSGRQFSNSRSEMNVSTLELGDSALYLCASSLGPRQGASTEAFFGQGTRLTVV.

This clone was detected only a few times. This chain links TRBV25-1 with TRBJ1-3; D is undetermined. From germline, CDR1 is MGHDK and CDR2 SYGVNS. Trimming took 1 base from V and 0 from J, leaving 13 bases between them. The CDR3 runs to 17 residues. DNA of the CDR3: TGTGCCAGCAGTGAATCGGGTCATTCCAGCTCTGGAAACACCATATATTTT. The encoded protein is CASSESGHSSSGNTIYF.

Concerning this clone: A junction end diverges from the germline sequence, so it may reflect a read error. The V and J genes are TRBV5-6 and TRBJ1-1, with TRBD1 identical over 9 bases. In germline, CDR1 is SGHDT, CDR2 YYEEEE. This CDR3 has 16 amino acids. The CDR3 protein is CASSDIGQGSNTGAFF. CDR3 nucleotides: TGTGCCAGCAGCGACATCGGACAGGGGTCGAACACTGGAGCTTTCTTT.